These T cell receptor beta chains were read from a single sample in a study of T cells after yellow fever vaccination. TCRdb processed the 5' RACE reads anew with MiXCR; each CDR3 protein has one entry. The repertoire holds 620,000 or so distinct CDR3 sequences, with 10% to 15% as singletons. Source: PBMCs, taken on the day of the yellow fever booster vaccination. The receptors here all came from a man under 40 who received the YFV17D yellow fever vaccine. Both conserved end residues are part of each CDR3.

>TRBJ2-6|TRBV7-2
CASSQNGANVLTF
>TRBJ1-5|TRBV11-2
CASSPALNQPQHF
>TRBJ2-7|TRBV20-1
CSARGTGDPYEQYF
>TRBJ2-7|TRBV12-3/TRBV12-4
CASTRSSGTGVDYYEQYF
>TRBJ2-5|TRBV5-5
CASSFIGQGRETQYF
>TRBJ2-1|TRBV28
CASKLSGSPEQFF
>TRBJ2-1|TRBV20-1
CSARDSSVTYNEQFF
>TRBJ2-1|TRBV7-2
CAGNDRLDNEQFF
>TRBJ2-2|TRBV20-1
CSARGTSAFTGELFF
>TRBJ1-2|TRBV5-5
CASSLSRTYGYTF
>TRBJ1-1|TRBV7-9
CASSLAGVAFF
>TRBJ2-3|TRBV19
CASRGQTSDTQYF
>TRBJ1-5|TRBV3-1
CASSQGGYSNQPQHF
>TRBJ2-7|TRBV18
CATAGTSGPYEQYF
>TRBJ2-3|TRBV30
CAWSEPSGKTDTQYF
>TRBJ2-1|TRBV6-1
CASSEARRGDFYNEQFF
>TRBJ2-7|TRBV3-1
CASSQDRTGATYEQYF
>TRBJ1-4|TRBV7-2
CASSPTLGGEKLFF